The 5 T cell receptor beta chains below come from one sample, sequenced in a study of blood T cell repertoires in COVID-19. The data were produced by immunoSEQ multiplex PCR, yet TCRdb's version contains in-frame clones alone and is incomplete. The data contain about 51,000 clones, around 83% of them singletons. Input material: peripheral blood. The source is an older man with active COVID-19.

The chain joins TRBV6-5 to TRBJ2-1, with D maybe TRBD1 (6 bases). This CDR3 region has 14 residues. Germline V lookup: CDR1 MNHEY, CDR2 SVGAGI. The germline V and J ends were trimmed by 7 bases and 10 bases, with 20 bases remaining between them. CDR3 amino acids: CASNPGQGIGEQFF. CDR3 DNA: TGTGCCAGCAATCCAGGCCAGGGGATAGGAGAGCAGTTCTTC.

The chain joins TRBV28 to TRBJ2-1; D not certain. CDR3 length equals 14 residues. The V gene's germline CDR1 is MDHEN and CDR2 SYDVKM. Between the trimmed V and J ends, which lost 8 bases and 1 base, there was a span of 12 bases. DNA of the CDR3: TGTGCCAGCCGCTCACCGGGTTCCTACAATGAGCAGTTCTTC. Its translation: CASRSPGSYNEQFF.

This rearrangement joins TRBV7-3 to TRBJ2-3, with 11 positions matching TRBD2. The CDR3 is made up of 16 amino acids. V shed 6 bases and J 0 bases; nucleotides not matched to a gene: 5. The V gene's germline CDR1 is SGHTA and CDR2 FQGTGA. In nucleotides, the CDR3 is TGTGCCAGCAGGGCGGGACTAGCGGCTAGCACAGATACGCAGTATTTT. Translation: CASRAGLAASTDTQYF. The full variable domain, in which reference TRBV7-3 and TRBJ2-3 provide the parts outside the CDR3, is GAGVSQTPSNKVTEKGKYVELRCDPISGHTALYWYRQSLGQGPEFLIYFQGTGAADDSGLPNDRFFAVRPEGSVSTLKIQRTERGDSAVYLCASRAGLAASTDTQYFGPGTRLTVL.

The V call is TRBV5-1, the J call TRBJ2-5; 9 bases map to TRBD2. The CDR3 length is 17 residues. The V and J ends lost 0 bases and 1 base, in that order; junction bases with no gene match: 7. Germline loops: CDR1 SGHRS, CDR2 YFSETQ. The CDR3 sequence is CASSLALTSGIQETQYF. The DNA of the CDR3 is TGCGCCAGCAGCTTGGCCCTGACTAGCGGTATCCAAGAGACCCAGTACTTC. Based on the CDR3 plus reference TRBV5-1 and TRBJ2-5, the full variable domain is KAGVTQTPRYLIKTRGQQVTLSCSPISGHRSVSWYQQTPGQGLQFLFEYFSETQRNKGNFPGRFSGRQFSNSRSEMNVSTLELGDSALYLCASSLALTSGIQETQYFGPGTRLLVL.

The chain combines TRBV7-2 with TRBJ1-5; D might be TRBD1 (5 bases). Germline CDR1 reads SGHTA; CDR2 reads FQGNSA. The CDR3 runs 13 residues. V was pared by 0 bases and J by 6 bases, with 6 bases between. DNA of the CDR3: TGTGCCAGCAGCTTAGCGGGGGGTCAGCCCCAGCATTTT. Amino acid sequence: CASSLAGGQPQHF.